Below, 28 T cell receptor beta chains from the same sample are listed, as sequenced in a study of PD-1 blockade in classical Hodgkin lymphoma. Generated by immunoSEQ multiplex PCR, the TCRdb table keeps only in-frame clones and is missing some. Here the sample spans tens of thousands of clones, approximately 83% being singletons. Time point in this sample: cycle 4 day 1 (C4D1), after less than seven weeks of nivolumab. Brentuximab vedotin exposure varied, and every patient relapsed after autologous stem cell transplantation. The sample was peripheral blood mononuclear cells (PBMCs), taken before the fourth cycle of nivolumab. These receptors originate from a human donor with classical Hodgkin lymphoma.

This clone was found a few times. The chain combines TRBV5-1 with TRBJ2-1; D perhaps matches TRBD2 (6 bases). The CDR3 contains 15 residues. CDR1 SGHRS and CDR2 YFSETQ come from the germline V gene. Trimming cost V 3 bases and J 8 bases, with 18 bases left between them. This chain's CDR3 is CASSYRAAERDEQFF. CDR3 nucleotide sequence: TGCGCCAGCAGCTACCGGGCTGCTGAGCGGGATGAGCAGTTCTTC.

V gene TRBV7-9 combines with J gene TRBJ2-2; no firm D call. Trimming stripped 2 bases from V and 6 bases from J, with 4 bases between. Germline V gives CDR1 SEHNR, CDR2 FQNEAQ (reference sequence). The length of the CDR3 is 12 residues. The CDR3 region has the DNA TGTGCCAGCAGCTTAAGGCCCGGGGAGCTGTTTTTT. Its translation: CASSLRPGELFF.

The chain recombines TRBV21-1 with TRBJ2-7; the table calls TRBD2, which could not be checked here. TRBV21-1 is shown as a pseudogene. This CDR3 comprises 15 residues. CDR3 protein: CASTPLAGGTYEQYF. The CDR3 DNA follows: TGTGCCAGCACCCCACTAGCGGGAGGCACCTACGAGCAGTACTTC.

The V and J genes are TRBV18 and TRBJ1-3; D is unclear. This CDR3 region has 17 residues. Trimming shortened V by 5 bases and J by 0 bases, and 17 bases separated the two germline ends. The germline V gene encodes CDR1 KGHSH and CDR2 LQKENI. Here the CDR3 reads CASSAGPGPTSGNTIYF. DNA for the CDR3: TGTGCCAGCTCAGCGGGCCCCGGGCCCACCTCTGGAAACACCATATATTTT. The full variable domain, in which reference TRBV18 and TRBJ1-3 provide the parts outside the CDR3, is NAGVMQNPRHLVRRRGQEARLRCSPMKGHSHVYWYRQLPEEGLKFMVYLQKENIIDESGMPKERFSAEFPKEGPSILRIQQVVRGDSAAYFCASSAGPGPTSGNTIYFGEGSWLTVV.

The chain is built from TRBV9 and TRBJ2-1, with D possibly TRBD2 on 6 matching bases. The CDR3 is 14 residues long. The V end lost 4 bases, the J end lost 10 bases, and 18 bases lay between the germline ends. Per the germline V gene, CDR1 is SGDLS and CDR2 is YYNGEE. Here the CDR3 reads CASSRRGAGREQFF. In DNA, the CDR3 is TGTGCCAGCAGCCGGCGTGGGGCGGGGAGGGAGCAGTTCTTC.

The CDR3 is CASSPRGGPSTDTQYF. CDR3 nucleotide sequence: TGCGCCAGCAGCCCCAGAGGGGGTCCTAGCACAGATACGCAGTATTTT. J is TRBJ2-3 and V is TRBV5-1, with D perhaps matching TRBD1 (6 bases). Germline CDR1 SGHRS, CDR2 YFSETQ. The CDR3 is 16 residues long. V was shortened by 4 bases and J by 0 bases, with 15 bases between the two germline ends.

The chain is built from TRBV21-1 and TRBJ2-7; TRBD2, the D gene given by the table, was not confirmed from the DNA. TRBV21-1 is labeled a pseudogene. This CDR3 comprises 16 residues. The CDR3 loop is CASSKDSGRPVIEQYF. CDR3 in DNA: TGTGCCAGCAGCAAGGACAGCGGGAGGCCCGTTATTGAGCAGTACTTC.

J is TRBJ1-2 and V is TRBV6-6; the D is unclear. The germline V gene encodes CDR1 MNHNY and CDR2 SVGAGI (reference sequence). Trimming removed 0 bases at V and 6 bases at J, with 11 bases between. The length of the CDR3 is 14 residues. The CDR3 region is CASSYSQMLNGYTF. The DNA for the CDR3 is TGTGCCAGCAGTTACTCCCAGATGCTAAATGGCTACACCTTC.

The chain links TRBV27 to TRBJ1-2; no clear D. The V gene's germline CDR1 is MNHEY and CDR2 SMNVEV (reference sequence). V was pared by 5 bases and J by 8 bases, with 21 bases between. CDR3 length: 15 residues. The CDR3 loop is CASSPLTAKLGGYTF. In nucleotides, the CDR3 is TGTGCCAGCAGTCCGCTTACGGCGAAATTGGGGGGCTACACCTTC.

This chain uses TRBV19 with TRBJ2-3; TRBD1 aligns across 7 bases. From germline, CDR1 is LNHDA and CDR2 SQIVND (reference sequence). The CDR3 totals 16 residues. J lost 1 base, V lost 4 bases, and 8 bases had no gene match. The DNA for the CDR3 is TGTGCCAGTAGTAAGCCGACAGGGCCGGGCACAGATACGCAGTATTTT. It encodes CASSKPTGPGTDTQYF.

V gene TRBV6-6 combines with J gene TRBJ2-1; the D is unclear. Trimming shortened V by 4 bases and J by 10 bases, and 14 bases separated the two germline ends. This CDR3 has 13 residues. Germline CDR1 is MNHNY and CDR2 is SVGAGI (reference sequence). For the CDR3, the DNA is TGTGCCAGCAGTTCCCCGCGAGAAGGGGAGCAGTTCTTC. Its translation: CASSSPREGEQFF.

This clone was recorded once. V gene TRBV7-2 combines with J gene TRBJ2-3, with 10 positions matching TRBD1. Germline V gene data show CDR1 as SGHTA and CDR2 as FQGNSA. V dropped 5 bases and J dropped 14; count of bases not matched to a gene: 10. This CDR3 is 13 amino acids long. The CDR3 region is CASSGATGGIVYF. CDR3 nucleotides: TGTGCCAGCAGCGGGGCGACAGGGGGCATTGTGTATTTT.

CDR3 sequence reads: CASSLAGAGVTGELFF. CDR3 in DNA: TGTGCCAGCAGCTTAGCGGGGGCGGGAGTCACCGGGGAGCTGTTTTTT. The chain is built from TRBV7-2 and TRBJ2-2; D may be TRBD2 (7 bases). The ends were cut back, 0 bases at V and 4 bases at J, with 12 bases in the middle. The CDR3 is 16 residues long. Germline CDR1 and CDR2: SGHTA and FQGNSA.

The CDR3 DNA is TGTGCCAGCAGACTGAGGGTGGGGGGCGAGCAGTACTTC. Translating gives CASRLRVGGEQYF. The gene calls are TRBV2 and TRBJ2-7, with D possibly being TRBD2 (6 bases). The V and J ends lost 6 bases and 6 bases respectively, with 15 bases between them. The CDR3 extends over 13 amino acids. The germline CDR1 and CDR2 sequences are SNHLY and FYNNEI.

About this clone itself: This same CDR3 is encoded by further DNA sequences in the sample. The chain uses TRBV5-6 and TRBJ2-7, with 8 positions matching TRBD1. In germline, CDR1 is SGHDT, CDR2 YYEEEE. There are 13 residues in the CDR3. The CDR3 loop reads CASRQGSFHEQYF. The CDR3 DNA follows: TGTGCGTCGAGACAGGGGAGTTTCCACGAGCAGTACTTC.

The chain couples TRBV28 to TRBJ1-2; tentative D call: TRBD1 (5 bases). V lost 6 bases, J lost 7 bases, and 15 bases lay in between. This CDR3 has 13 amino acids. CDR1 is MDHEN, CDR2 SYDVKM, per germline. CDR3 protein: CASSPLERGGYTF. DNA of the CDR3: TGTGCCAGCAGCCCTTTGGAAAGGGGTGGCTACACCTTC.

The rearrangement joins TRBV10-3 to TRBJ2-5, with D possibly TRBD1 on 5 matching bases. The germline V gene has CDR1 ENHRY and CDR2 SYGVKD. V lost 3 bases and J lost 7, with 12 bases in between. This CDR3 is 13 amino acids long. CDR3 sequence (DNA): TGTGCCATCAGTGAAGGACCAACAGGGACCCAGTACTTC. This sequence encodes CAISEGPTGTQYF.

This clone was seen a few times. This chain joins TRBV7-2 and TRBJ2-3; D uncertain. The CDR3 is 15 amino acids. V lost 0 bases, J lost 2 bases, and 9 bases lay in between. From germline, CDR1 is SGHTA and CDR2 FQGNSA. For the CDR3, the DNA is TGTGCCAGCAGCTTAGCAGGAGCCCCCACAGATACGCAGTATTTT. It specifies CASSLAGAPTDTQYF.

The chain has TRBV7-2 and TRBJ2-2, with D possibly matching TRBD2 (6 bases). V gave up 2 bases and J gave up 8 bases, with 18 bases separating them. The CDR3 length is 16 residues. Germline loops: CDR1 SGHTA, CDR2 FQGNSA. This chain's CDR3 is CASSLFGLEGRGELFF. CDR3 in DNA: TGTGCCAGCAGCTTATTTGGTTTGGAGGGACGAGGGGAGCTGTTTTTT.

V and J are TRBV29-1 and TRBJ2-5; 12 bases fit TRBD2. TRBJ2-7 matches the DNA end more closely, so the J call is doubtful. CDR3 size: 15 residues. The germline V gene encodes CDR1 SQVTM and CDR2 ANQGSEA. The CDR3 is CSVRLAGVGAYEQYF. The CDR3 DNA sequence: TGCAGCGTTCGACTAGCGGGAGTGGGGGCCTACGAGCAGTACTTC.

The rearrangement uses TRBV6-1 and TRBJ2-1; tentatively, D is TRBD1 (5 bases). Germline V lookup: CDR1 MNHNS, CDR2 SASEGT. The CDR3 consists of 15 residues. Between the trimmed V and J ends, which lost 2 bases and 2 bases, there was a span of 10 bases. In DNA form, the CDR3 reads TGTGCCAGCAGTGAAATGCTAGGGGCCTACAATGAGCAGTTCTTC. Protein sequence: CASSEMLGAYNEQFF.

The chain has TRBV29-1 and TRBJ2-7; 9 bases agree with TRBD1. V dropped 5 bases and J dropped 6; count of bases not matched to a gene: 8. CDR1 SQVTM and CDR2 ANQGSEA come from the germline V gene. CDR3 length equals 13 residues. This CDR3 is CSVTTGGTGEQYF. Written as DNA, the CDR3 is TGCAGCGTTACGACAGGGGGAACGGGCGAGCAGTACTTC.

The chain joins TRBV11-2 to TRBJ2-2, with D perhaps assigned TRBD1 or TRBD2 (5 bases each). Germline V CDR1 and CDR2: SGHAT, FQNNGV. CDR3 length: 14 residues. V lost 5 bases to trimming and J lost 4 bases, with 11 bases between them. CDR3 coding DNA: TGTGCCAGCAGCCCAGGGACGTTCACCGGGGAGCTGTTTTTT. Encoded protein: CASSPGTFTGELFF. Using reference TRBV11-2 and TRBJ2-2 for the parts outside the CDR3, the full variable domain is EAGVAQSPRYKIIEKRQSVAFWCNPISGHATLYWYQQILGQGPKLLIQFQNNGVVDDSQLPKDRFSAERLKGVDSTLKIQPAKLEDSAVYLCASSPGTFTGELFFGEGSRLTVL.

In nucleotides, the CDR3 is TGTGCCATCAGTGGGGGGACCACAGGGGAGACTGAAGCTTTCTTT. Encoded protein: CAISGGTTGETEAFF. The rearrangement links TRBV10-3 to TRBJ1-1; 7 nucleotides agree with TRBD1. The CDR3 consists of 15 residues. Looked up from germline, CDR1 is ENHRY and CDR2 is SYGVKD. The ends lost 4 bases at V and 5 bases at J; junction bases unmatched: 10.

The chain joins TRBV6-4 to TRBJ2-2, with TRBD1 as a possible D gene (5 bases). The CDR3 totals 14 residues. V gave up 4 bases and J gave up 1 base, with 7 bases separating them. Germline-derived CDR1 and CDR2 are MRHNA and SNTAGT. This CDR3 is CASSVGQNTGELFF. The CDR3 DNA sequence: TGTGCCAGCAGTGTAGGACAGAACACCGGGGAGCTGTTTTTT.

This CDR3 reads CASSQQTGGKTQYF. DNA for the CDR3: TGCGCCAGCAGCCAACAGACAGGGGGCAAGACCCAGTACTTC. This sequence joins TRBV4-1 and TRBJ2-5, with TRBD1 matching over 10 bases. Germline V gives CDR1 MGHRA, CDR2 YSYEKL. Trimming took 2 bases from V and 6 from J; bases not matched to a gene: 3. The CDR3 runs to 14 residues.

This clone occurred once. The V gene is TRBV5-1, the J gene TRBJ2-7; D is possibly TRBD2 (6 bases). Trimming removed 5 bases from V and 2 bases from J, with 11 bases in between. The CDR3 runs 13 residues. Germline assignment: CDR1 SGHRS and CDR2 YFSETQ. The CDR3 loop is CASRRAGTYEQYF. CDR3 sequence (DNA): TGCGCCAGCAGGCGGGCGGGAACCTACGAGCAGTACTTC.

The CDR3 DNA reads TGTGCCAGCAGTGAACAGATTTATCAGCCCCAGCATTTT. Translation: CASSEQIYQPQHF. The chain has TRBV6-4 and TRBJ1-5, with D unresolved. From germline, CDR1 is MRHNA and CDR2 SNTAGT. The V and J ends lost 3 bases and 5 bases respectively, with 8 bases between them. The CDR3 totals 13 residues.